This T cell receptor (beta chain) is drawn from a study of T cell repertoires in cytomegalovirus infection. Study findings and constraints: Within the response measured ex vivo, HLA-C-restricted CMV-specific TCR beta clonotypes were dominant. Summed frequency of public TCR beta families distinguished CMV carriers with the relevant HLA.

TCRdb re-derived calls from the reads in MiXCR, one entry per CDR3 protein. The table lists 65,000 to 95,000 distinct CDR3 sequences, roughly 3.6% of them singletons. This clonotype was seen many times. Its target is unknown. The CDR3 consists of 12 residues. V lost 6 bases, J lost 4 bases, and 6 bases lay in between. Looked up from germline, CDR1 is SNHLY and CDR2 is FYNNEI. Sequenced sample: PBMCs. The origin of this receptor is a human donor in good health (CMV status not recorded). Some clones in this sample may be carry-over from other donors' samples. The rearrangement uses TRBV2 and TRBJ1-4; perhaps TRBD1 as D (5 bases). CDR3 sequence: CASRTDNEKLFF. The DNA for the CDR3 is TGTGCCAGCAGGACAGATAATGAAAAACTGTTTTTT.